What follows are 2 T cell receptor beta chains derived from one specimen sequenced in a study of response to subunit inactivated influenza vaccine. Via MiXCR, TCRdb re-called the RT-PCR reads, giving one row per CDR3 protein. The sample has hundreds of thousands of distinct CDR3 sequences, approximately 15% seen once. Material: CD4+ T cells sorted from PBMCs, obtained about 24 months after vaccination. These receptors were taken from a man aged 50 to 69 who received an inactivated influenza vaccine.

This clonotype was seen many times. The chain combines TRBV5-1 with TRBJ2-7; D not resolved. CDR3 size: 13 residues. Trimming removed 0 bases at V and 5 bases at J, with 9 bases between. Germline-derived CDR1 and CDR2 are SGHRS and YFSETQ. Here the CDR3 reads CASSLAVSHEQYF. The CDR3 nucleotides are TGCGCCAGCAGCTTGGCCGTTAGCCACGAGCAGTACTTC.

The chain couples TRBV2 to TRBJ2-4; 8 positions match TRBD2. This CDR3 region has 16 residues. Germline CDR1 is SNHLY and CDR2 is FYNNEI. Trimming cost V 6 bases and J 1 base; bases outside gene matches: 8. CDR3 protein: CASRQDSGMAKNIQYF. In DNA, the CDR3 is TGTGCCAGCAGACAAGATAGCGGGATGGCCAAAAACATTCAGTACTTC.